The 26 T cell receptor beta chains below were found in one sample sequenced in a study of T cells in narcolepsy. TCRdb's table, derived via immunoSEQ multiplex PCR, lists solely in-frame clones and lacks some. This sample has around 15,000 clones, with approximately 85% found just once. The sequencing sample was made of memory (CD45RA-) CD4+ T cells from blood. These receptors all stem from a human donor in good health.

The chain joins TRBV27 to TRBJ1-2, with a weak D call TRBD1 (6 bases). With 2 bases removed from V and 4 bases from J, the gap between germline ends came to 8 bases. This CDR3 has 13 amino acids. Per the germline V gene, CDR1 is MNHEY and CDR2 is SMNVEV (reference sequence). CDR3 coding DNA: TGTGCCAGCAGTTTACAGGGGAGCTATGGCTACACCTTC. It is translated as CASSLQGSYGYTF.

The rearrangement links TRBV28 to TRBJ1-1, with 8 bases aligning to TRBD1. V lost 8 bases, J lost 0 bases, and 20 bases stayed unmatched. CDR1 MDHEN and CDR2 SYDVKM come from the germline V gene. CDR3 length equals 19 residues. The CDR3 DNA reads TGTGCCAGCTCCAAGGGACAGGTGACGTACAGGGACATGAACACTGAAGCTTTCTTT. It is translated as CASSKGQVTYRDMNTEAFF.

The chain employs TRBV5-6 and TRBJ2-3; no definite D call. Germline CDR1 reads SGHDT; CDR2 reads YYEEEE. Trimming removed 3 bases from V and 4 bases from J, with 6 bases in between. This CDR3 has 12 amino acids. CDR3 in DNA: TGTGCCAGCAGCTCCTGGGCAGATACGCAGTATTTT. Translated: CASSSWADTQYF.

The J gene is TRBJ2-3, the V gene TRBV14; D may be TRBD2 (6 bases). The germline gives CDR1 SGHDN, CDR2 FVKESK. CDR3 length: 15 amino acids. The germline V and J ends were trimmed by 1 base and 1 base, with 9 bases remaining between them. The CDR3 reads CASSQVGSGTDTQYF. As DNA, the CDR3 is TGTGCCAGCAGCCAAGTCGGGAGTGGCACAGATACGCAGTATTTT.

The chain has TRBV6-5 and TRBJ1-2; the D gene is possibly TRBD1 (6 bases). The V end lost 4 bases, the J end lost 3 bases, and 9 bases lay between the germline ends. The CDR3 spans 13 residues. Looked up from germline, CDR1 is MNHEY and CDR2 is SVGAGI. The CDR3 sequence is CASSFRGDYGYTF. As DNA, the CDR3 is TGTGCCAGCAGTTTTAGGGGGGACTATGGCTACACCTTC.

The CDR3 reads CASSVDRDGPTGTQYF. In nucleotides, the CDR3 is TGTGCCAGCAGCGTAGACCGGGACGGACCCACGGGTACGCAGTATTTT. This sequence joins TRBV7-9 and TRBJ2-3; D may be TRBD1 or TRBD2 (5 bases each). V lost 5 bases, J lost 8 bases, and 23 bases lay in between. The CDR3 contains 16 residues. The V gene's germline CDR1 is SEHNR and CDR2 FQNEAQ (reference sequence).

This chain uses TRBV6-1 with TRBJ2-3; D gene uncertain. The length of the CDR3 is 15 residues. The ends were cut back, 3 bases at V and 2 bases at J, with 12 bases in the middle. Germline CDR1 MNHNS, CDR2 SASEGT. The CDR3, as DNA: TGTGCCAGCAGTGAGAGACCCTGGACCACAGATACGCAGTATTTT. This encodes CASSERPWTTDTQYF.

This clone has only one observation. The chain joins TRBV14 to TRBJ2-3; unclear D gene. The germline V gene has CDR1 SGHDN and CDR2 FVKESK. CDR3 length: 13 residues. V dropped 2 bases and J dropped 9 bases, with 12 bases sitting between them. CDR3 DNA sequence: TGTGCCAGCAGCCAAATGATCCAGGCCACGCAGTATTTT. Its translation: CASSQMIQATQYF.

This clone has a handful of counts. The V and J genes are TRBV7-3 and TRBJ2-2, with a weak D call TRBD1 (7 bases). The CDR3 consists of 15 residues. Trimming took off 2 bases at V and 4 bases at J, with 11 bases between the two ends. CDR1 is SGHTA, CDR2 FQGTGA, per germline. The CDR3 spells CASSLWQGGTGELFF. The CDR3 DNA reads as TGTGCCAGCAGCTTATGGCAGGGGGGCACCGGGGAGCTGTTTTTT.

The chain is built from TRBV19 and TRBJ2-5; no clear D. The CDR3 is made up of 16 amino acids. V lost 3 bases and J lost 1, with 15 bases in between. Per germline, CDR1 LNHDA and CDR2 SQIVND (reference sequence). CDR3 DNA: TGTGCCAGTAGTATGGCATTACGATTAAGCCAAGAGACCCAGTACTTC. Residues: CASSMALRLSQETQYF. Full variable domain (outside the CDR3, taken from reference TRBV19 and TRBJ2-5): DGGITQSPKYLFRKEGQNVTLSCEQNLNHDAMYWYRQDPGQGLRLIYYSQIVNDFQKGDIAEGYSVSREKKESFPLTVTSAQKNPTAFYLCASSMALRLSQETQYFGPGTRLLVL.

The chain combines TRBV5-4 with TRBJ1-2; no firm D call. The germline V gene has CDR1 SGHNT and CDR2 YYREEE (reference sequence). V was trimmed by 2 bases and J by 4 bases, leaving 15 bases between them. The CDR3 has 15 residues. The CDR3 sequence: CASSFSSSGSYGYTF. CDR3 DNA sequence: TGTGCCAGCAGCTTTAGCAGTTCGGGATCCTATGGCTACACCTTC.

The V gene is TRBV5-5, the J gene TRBJ2-7; 11 nucleotides match TRBD2. The CDR3 has 16 residues. V lost 3 bases and J lost 4; bases outside the gene matches: 9. CDR1 is SGHKS and CDR2 is YYEKEE in the germline V gene (reference sequence). CDR3 sequence: CASSWDSGGALYEQYF. The CDR3 DNA sequence: TGTGCCAGCAGCTGGGATAGCGGGGGGGCCTTGTACGAGCAGTACTTC.

The chain has TRBV5-5 and TRBJ1-2, with unresolved D. In germline, CDR1 is SGHKS, CDR2 YYEKEE (reference sequence). This CDR3 has 13 amino acids. Trimming took off 5 bases at V and 6 bases at J, with 14 bases between the two ends. CDR3 sequence reads: CASSLSSADGYTF. The DNA of the CDR3 is TGTGCCAGCAGTTTATCCTCGGCGGATGGCTACACCTTC.

V is TRBV27 and J is TRBJ2-7; no clear D gene. V lost 5 bases to trimming and J lost 4 bases, with 15 bases between them. The CDR3 sequence is 14 residues long. Germline lookup yields CDR1 MNHEY and CDR2 SMNVEV (reference sequence). The DNA of the CDR3 is TGTGCCAGCAGTAGAGAATCCCTAGGGTACGAGCAGTACTTC. Protein sequence: CASSRESLGYEQYF.

The V and J genes are TRBV6-1 and TRBJ2-5; D is possibly TRBD2 (5 bases). From germline, CDR1 is MNHNS and CDR2 SASEGT. The CDR3 totals 14 residues. V lost 4 bases to trimming and J lost 5 bases, with 14 bases between them. The CDR3 region is CASSVYSVWETQYF. The CDR3 DNA follows: TGTGCCAGCAGTGTGTATAGCGTTTGGGAGACCCAGTACTTC.

The gene calls are TRBV27 and TRBJ1-2, with D perhaps matching TRBD1 (6 bases). The CDR3 spans 15 residues. Germline CDR1 is MNHEY and CDR2 is SMNVEV (reference sequence). The V gene lost 0 bases and the J gene lost 7 bases, with 15 bases spanning the gap. The CDR3: CASSLSYRVPGGYTF. The CDR3 DNA follows: TGTGCCAGCAGTTTATCCTACAGGGTCCCCGGTGGCTACACCTTC.

The chain combines TRBV20-1 with TRBJ2-1; D ambiguous. The V end was cut by 3 bases, the J end by 9 bases, with 9 bases between. The CDR3 is made up of 11 amino acids. Germline CDR1 and CDR2: DFQATT and SNEGSKA (reference sequence). This CDR3 reads CSARSDGEQFF. The CDR3 DNA reads as TGCAGTGCTAGGTCGGACGGTGAGCAGTTCTTC.

This chain uses TRBV7-9 with TRBJ2-7; D gene uncertain. In germline, CDR1 is SEHNR, CDR2 FQNEAQ (reference sequence). There are 13 residues in the CDR3. The V end was cut by 0 bases, the J end by 5 bases, with 8 bases between. The CDR3 coding sequence is TGTGCCAGCAGCTTAGCACAAGGGAACGAGCAGTACTTC. Residues: CASSLAQGNEQYF. The full variable domain, with the rest looked up from reference TRBV7-9 and TRBJ2-7, is DTGVSQNPRHKITKRGQNVTFRCDPISEHNRLYWYRQTLGQGPEFLTYFQNEAQLEKSRLLSDRFSAERPKGSFSTLEIQRTEQGDSAMYLCASSLAQGNEQYFGPGTRLTVT.

Only one count was recorded for this clone. J is TRBJ1-5 and V is TRBV6-4; 9 bases map to TRBD1. V trimming: 4 bases; J trimming: 1 base; junction bases outside the gene matches: 14. The CDR3 consists of 19 residues. Germline loops: CDR1 MRHNA, CDR2 SNTAGT. CDR3 loop: CASSGGGTGRYGSNQPQHF. In nucleotides, the CDR3 is TGTGCCAGCAGTGGGGGCGGGACAGGGCGTTATGGGAGCAATCAGCCCCAGCATTTT.

V and J are TRBV20-1 and TRBJ2-5, with D unresolved. CDR1 DFQATT and CDR2 SNEGSKA come from the germline V gene (reference sequence). The CDR3 is 10 amino acids. The V gene lost 6 bases and the J gene lost 5 bases, with 7 bases spanning the gap. CDR3 amino acids: CSALQETQYF. In nucleotides, the CDR3 is TGCAGTGCCCTTCAGGAGACCCAGTACTTC.

This clone has more than one count but fewer than ten. The chain employs TRBV6-6 and TRBJ2-4; a weak D match, TRBD2 (5 bases). Germline V gene sequence: CDR1 MNHNY, CDR2 SVGAGI (reference sequence). V was shortened by 7 bases and J by 0 bases, with 16 bases between the two germline ends. CDR3 size: 16 residues. CDR3 nucleotides: TGTGCCAGCACCCCGCGTGGCGGGCTAGCCAAAAACATTCAGTACTTC. Protein sequence: CASTPRGGLAKNIQYF.

Written as DNA, the CDR3 is TGTGCCAGTAGTAGCCCGAGGACAGGCTACAATGAGCAGTTCTTC. Translating gives CASSSPRTGYNEQFF. The V gene is TRBV19, the J gene TRBJ2-1, with 7 bases identical to TRBD1. The germline gives CDR1 LNHDA, CDR2 SQIVND (reference sequence). V lost 4 bases to trimming and J lost 3 bases; unmatched junction nucleotides: 6. The CDR3 runs to 15 residues.

The V call is TRBV6-6, the J call TRBJ2-7; tentatively, D is TRBD1 (5 bases). Trimming took off 6 bases at V and 2 bases at J, with 11 bases between the two ends. The CDR3 spans 13 residues. The germline gives CDR1 MNHNY, CDR2 SVGAGI (reference sequence). The CDR3 DNA follows: TGTGCCAGCAGCCGACAGATTACCTACGAGCAGTACTTC. This sequence encodes CASSRQITYEQYF.

The V and J genes are TRBV19 and TRBJ2-1; tentatively, D is TRBD2 (6 bases). The CDR3 is made up of 17 amino acids. Looked up from germline, CDR1 is LNHDA and CDR2 is SQIVND (reference sequence). With 4 bases removed from V and 4 bases from J, the gap between germline ends came to 20 bases. The chain's CDR3 is CASSTRGGAELYNEQFF. CDR3 coding DNA: TGTGCCAGTAGTACCCGAGGCGGGGCGGAATTATACAATGAGCAGTTCTTC.

V and J are TRBV30 and TRBJ1-2; D unclear. The germline V gene has CDR1 GTSNPN and CDR2 SVGIG (reference sequence). V was clipped by 4 bases and J by 1 base, with 13 bases between them. The CDR3 loop spans 14 amino acids. CDR3 DNA sequence: TGTGCCTGGAAATGGCCAGGCCTTAACTATGGCTACACCTTC. It specifies CAWKWPGLNYGYTF.

This clone was picked up one time. This rearrangement joins TRBV27 to TRBJ2-7, with D maybe TRBD1 (6 bases). CDR1 is MNHEY and CDR2 is SMNVEV in the germline V gene (reference sequence). Trimming shortened V by 9 bases and J by 2 bases, and 14 bases separated the two germline ends. The CDR3 extends over 13 amino acids. The CDR3 DNA sequence: TGTGCCAGTGGGGGCTATCAGACCTACGAGCAGTACTTC. It is translated as CASGGYQTYEQYF.